These 21 T cell receptor beta chains were all obtained from the same sample, sequenced in a study of control samples from healthy donors and cancer patients (dated by TCRdb to about 2020). Library generation was performed with the immunoSEQ multiplex PCR assay. TCRdb carries this immuneACCESS record with in-frame sequences only. Its versions omit some clonotypes, under half of them owing to an unresolved V gene in the studies checked, with the rest unexplained. The sample yields 75,000 to 100,000 clones; roughly 89% were counted once. In total, the top ten clones hold 3% of the sample. Sequencing used blood. These receptors all stem from a human donor in good health. The donor label of this sample is uncertain.

This rearrangement joins TRBV19 to TRBJ1-5; TRBD1 might be the D (6 bases). The CDR3 loop spans 15 amino acids. Trimming cost V 3 bases and J 4 bases, with 13 bases left between them. CDR1 is LNHDA and CDR2 is SQIVND in the germline V gene (reference sequence). The CDR3 here is CASSIGGAGNQPQHF. CDR3 in DNA: TGTGCCAGTAGTATTGGGGGGGCTGGGAATCAGCCCCAGCATTTT.

In DNA, the CDR3 is TGTGCCAGCAGTTTGGCTCATACCGGGGAGCTGTTTTTT. Translation gives CASSLAHTGELFF. The rearrangement joins TRBV12-3 or TRBV12-4 to TRBJ2-2; no reliable D call. With 3 bases removed from V and 5 bases from J, the gap between germline ends came to 7 bases. This CDR3 has 13 residues.

This clone was detected only once. The V gene is TRBV6-5, the J gene TRBJ2-7; D unclear. Per germline, CDR1 MNHEY and CDR2 SVGAGI. V dropped 8 bases and J dropped 0 bases, with 14 bases sitting between them. This CDR3 is built from 14 residues. CDR3 in amino acids: CASFRTQSSYEQYF. The CDR3 DNA sequence: TGTGCCAGCTTCAGGACCCAGAGCTCCTACGAGCAGTACTTC.

This clone was found once. The CDR3: CASTDAGNEQFF. The CDR3 region has the DNA TGTGCCAGCACCGATGCGGGGAATGAGCAGTTCTTC. V gene TRBV27 combines with J gene TRBJ2-1; possible D gene TRBD2, 6 bases. Between the trimmed V and J ends, which lost 7 bases and 7 bases, there was a span of 11 bases. Per germline, CDR1 MNHEY and CDR2 SMNVEV (reference sequence). This CDR3 region has 12 residues.

The V gene is TRBV5-1, the J gene TRBJ1-1, with D perhaps TRBD1 (5 bases). V lost 2 bases, J lost 4 bases, and 12 bases lay in between. The CDR3 consists of 14 residues. Germline V lookup: CDR1 SGHRS, CDR2 YFSETQ. The CDR3 bases are TGCGCCAGCAGCTTCTGGGGGGAGGGCACTGAAGCTTTCTTT. This sequence encodes CASSFWGEGTEAFF.

The V and J genes are TRBV7-9 and TRBJ2-1; no firm D call. Germline V gene sequence: CDR1 SEHNR, CDR2 FQNEAQ (reference sequence). Trimming left V 0 bases short and J 9 bases short, with 9 bases between. CDR3 size: 13 residues. The CDR3 region has the DNA TGTGCCAGCAGCTTAGCGGGCAGGCGTGAGCAGTTCTTC. Protein: CASSLAGRREQFF.

V gene TRBV20-1 combines with J gene TRBJ1-3; no clear D gene. The germline V and J ends were trimmed by 3 bases and 0 bases, with 9 bases remaining between them. The CDR3 length is 14 residues. Germline V gives CDR1 DFQATT, CDR2 SNEGSKA (reference sequence). The CDR3 spells CSASDAGSGNTIYF. Written as DNA, the CDR3 is TGCAGTGCTAGTGACGCTGGCTCTGGAAACACCATATATTTT.

The V gene is TRBV6-5, the J gene TRBJ1-6; no definite D call. V lost 7 bases to trimming and J lost 1 base, with 8 bases between them. Germline CDR1 MNHEY, CDR2 SVGAGI. The CDR3 is 14 amino acids. The CDR3 coding sequence is TGTGCCAGCACAGAAGGGTCCTATAATTCACCCCTCCACTTT. This gives the protein CASTEGSYNSPLHF.

The chain combines TRBV18 with TRBJ1-5; TRBD1 matches at 9 bases. Germline CDR1 KGHSH, CDR2 LQKENI. This CDR3 is built from 15 residues. Unmatched junction bases numbered 7, after V lost 3 bases and J lost 7 bases. CDR3 sequence reads: CASSPGQGSRQPQHF. The CDR3, as DNA: TGTGCCAGCTCACCCGGACAGGGGTCGAGGCAGCCCCAGCATTTT.

V and J are TRBV7-8 and TRBJ2-1; 9 positions agree with TRBD2. After removal of 2 bases from V and 4 bases from J, the junction contained 6 bases not matched to a gene. CDR3 length equals 16 residues. Per the germline V gene, CDR1 is SGHVS and CDR2 is FQNEAQ. CDR3 in amino acids: CASSLRASGDYNEQFF. The CDR3 DNA follows: TGTGCCAGCAGCTTAAGGGCTAGCGGGGATTACAATGAGCAGTTCTTC.

The J gene is TRBJ2-1, the V gene TRBV3-1 (or the pseudogene TRBV3-2); D call uncertain. The CDR3 covers 12 residues. Germline V gives CDR1 LGHDT, CDR2 YNNKEL (reference sequence). The ends were cut back, 0 bases at V and 10 bases at J, with 7 bases in the middle. This chain's CDR3 is CASSQDRTEQFF. The CDR3 bases are TGTGCCAGCAGCCAAGATAGGACGGAGCAGTTCTTC.

V gene TRBV27 combines with J gene TRBJ2-7, with TRBD2 matching 7 bases. Losses at the gene ends were 2 bases for V and 0 bases for J; bases not matched to a gene: 4. This CDR3 contains 15 residues. CDR1 and CDR2 from the germline V gene are MNHEY and SMNVEV (reference sequence). The CDR3 nucleotides are TGTGCCAGCAGTTTAGGGAGGGACCCCTCCTACGAGCAGTACGTC. This gives the protein CASSLGRDPSYEQYV.

The CDR3 region is CASRLQGSGANVLTF. The CDR3 DNA reads as TGTGCCAGCAGGTTACAGGGGTCTGGGGCCAACGTCCTGACTTTC. This chain joins TRBV7-8 and TRBJ2-6; 7 nucleotides align to TRBD1. The V segment lost 6 bases and the J segment 1 base; nucleotides outside the gene matches: 3. The CDR3 runs 15 residues. Looked up from germline, CDR1 is SGHVS and CDR2 is FQNEAQ.

The chain combines TRBV29-1 with TRBJ1-5, with D perhaps matching TRBD1 (6 bases). Trimming removed 7 bases from V and 7 bases from J, with 17 bases in between. Germline CDR1 reads SQVTM; CDR2 reads ANQGSEA. The CDR3 extends over 13 amino acids. The CDR3, as DNA: TGCAGCGCCCTGGCAGGGGTAGGGCAGCCCCAGCATTTT. The encoded protein is CSALAGVGQPQHF.

This chain connects TRBV5-4 to TRBJ2-7; weak D call: TRBD1 (5 bases). Trimming pared 2 bases from V and 3 bases from J, leaving 9 bases between. The V gene's germline CDR1 is SGHNT and CDR2 YYREEE (reference sequence). This CDR3 has 13 amino acids. Here the CDR3 DNA reads TGTGCCAGCAGCTTTCGGCAGGGCTACGAGCAGTACTTC. Protein sequence: CASSFRQGYEQYF.

This clone appeared a few times. The rearrangement uses TRBV19 and TRBJ2-1; 8 positions match TRBD1. The V gene's germline CDR1 is LNHDA and CDR2 SQIVND (reference sequence). With V trimmed by 1 base and J by 7 bases, 6 bases remained unmatched. The CDR3 loop spans 15 amino acids. The CDR3 nucleotides read TGTGCCAGTAGTATAGCCAGGACAGGGAGAAATGAGCAGTTCTTC. Protein product: CASSIARTGRNEQFF.

On this clone itself: Within the sample, other DNA sequences also encode this same CDR3. This chain connects TRBV27 to TRBJ1-1; D unresolved. Per the germline V gene, CDR1 is MNHEY and CDR2 is SMNVEV (reference sequence). The CDR3 contains 13 residues. Deletions cut 2 bases from V and 1 base from J, with 5 bases between. DNA for the CDR3: TGTGCCAGCAGTTTAGGGAAGAACACTGAAGCTTTCTTT. Residues: CASSLGKNTEAFF.

J is TRBJ2-1 and V is TRBV6-5; D may be TRBD1 or TRBD2 (6 bases each). The CDR3 length is 14 residues. The ends were cut back, 0 bases at V and 8 bases at J, with 11 bases in the middle. Germline assignment: CDR1 MNHEY and CDR2 SVGAGI. CDR3 amino acids: CASSYSLRGDEQFF. CDR3 bases: TGTGCCAGCAGTTACTCGTTAAGGGGGGATGAGCAGTTCTTC.

This chain uses TRBV5-5 with TRBJ1-1, with D possibly being TRBD1 (6 bases). The CDR3 loop spans 18 amino acids. V lost 2 bases and J lost 1, with 21 bases in between. From germline, CDR1 is SGHKS and CDR2 YYEKEE (reference sequence). For the CDR3, the DNA is TGTGCCAGCAGCTTATCTGGGGGGGCCGCCCAATGGAACACTGAAGCTTTCTTT. It encodes CASSLSGGAAQWNTEAFF.

The rearrangement joins TRBV5-1 to TRBJ2-3; TRBD2 matches at 8 bases. The V segment lost 5 bases and the J segment 2 bases; nucleotides outside the gene matches: 10. Germline lookup yields CDR1 SGHRS and CDR2 YFSETQ. The CDR3 is 16 amino acids. As DNA, the CDR3 is TGCGCCAGCAGTCCTACTAGCGGTGCTCCCACAGATACGCAGTATTTT. As protein: CASSPTSGAPTDTQYF. Supplemented by reference TRBV5-1 and TRBJ2-3, the full variable domain reads KAGVTQTPRYLIKTRGQQVTLSCSPISGHRSVSWYQQTPGQGLQFLFEYFSETQRNKGNFPGRFSGRQFSNSRSEMNVSTLELGDSALYLCASSPTSGAPTDTQYFGPGTRLTVL.

CDR3 sequence (DNA): TGTGCCAGCAGCCAAGACCTAGCGGGGGGCCGGGATACGCAGTATTTT. Encoded protein: CASSQDLAGGRDTQYF. This rearrangement joins TRBV3-1 (or the pseudogene TRBV3-2) to TRBJ2-3; 11 bases are a match to TRBD2. From germline, CDR1 is LGHDT and CDR2 YNNKEL (reference sequence). The CDR3 sequence is 16 residues long. Trimming at V came to 0 bases and at J to 6 bases, leaving 5 bases not matched to a gene.